Below, 9 T cell receptor beta chains from the same sample are listed, as sequenced in a study of cytomegalovirus exposure and HLA in healthy donors. With 60 Vbeta and 13 Jbeta primers, the PCR was carried out. Only in-frame clones appear in the TCRdb table, and some are missing; sequencing was by immunoSEQ multiplex PCR. The table shows tens of thousands of clones, with approximately 84% occurring only once. The sequenced sample consisted of PBMCs. The receptors here all came from a man between 18 and 29 years old in good health and CMV-seronegative.

The gene calls are TRBV15 and TRBJ2-7, with a possible D match to TRBD1 (5 bases). Germline lookup yields CDR1 LNHNV and CDR2 YYDKDF (reference sequence). With 0 bases removed from V and 3 bases from J, the gap between germline ends came to 9 bases. The CDR3 is 14 residues long. The CDR3 DNA is TGTGCCACCAGCAGAGATGCAGGGCGCTACGAGCAGTACTTC. Protein product: CATSRDAGRYEQYF.

This clone came up once. This chain uses TRBV6-5 with TRBJ2-1; no reliable D call. CDR1 MNHEY and CDR2 SVGAGI come from the germline V gene. Trimming removed 2 bases from V and 6 bases from J, with 8 bases in between. There are 13 residues in the CDR3. CDR3 coding DNA: TGTGCCAGCAGTTACCCTCCCCTCAATGAGCAGTTCTTC. This codes for CASSYPPLNEQFF.

This chain joins TRBV19 and TRBJ2-5; no clear D. Germline-derived CDR1 and CDR2 are LNHDA and SQIVND (reference sequence). The CDR3 loop spans 13 amino acids. Trimming left V 6 bases short and J 4 bases short, with 12 bases between. In nucleotides, the CDR3 is TGTGCCAGTAGGTTCTTGTCAGGAGAGACCCAGTACTTC. Amino acid sequence: CASRFLSGETQYF. The whole variable domain, filled in from reference TRBV19 and TRBJ2-5, reads DGGITQSPKYLFRKEGQNVTLSCEQNLNHDAMYWYRQDPGQGLRLIYYSQIVNDFQKGDIAEGYSVSREKKESFPLTVTSAQKNPTAFYLCASRFLSGETQYFGPGTRLLVL.

This clone showed up just once. The chain combines TRBV6-6 with TRBJ2-7; 8 nucleotides agree with TRBD2. The CDR3 length is 15 residues. After removal of 8 bases from V and 6 bases from J, the junction contained 15 bases not matched to a gene. Germline V gene data show CDR1 as MNHNY and CDR2 as SVGAGI (reference sequence). The CDR3 reads CASSPRGVESGEQYF. The CDR3 coding sequence is TGTGCCAGCTCACCGCGGGGGGTTGAGTCTGGCGAGCAGTACTTC.

Comment on this clone: This is likely a read error, given that the CDR3 carries no conserved phenylalanine or tryptophan at its end. The chain combines TRBV6-6 with TRBJ1-2; no firm D call. V was trimmed by 6 bases and J by 2 bases, leaving 13 bases between them. This CDR3 comprises 14 residues. Per the germline V gene, CDR1 is MNHNY and CDR2 is SVGAGI (reference sequence). For the CDR3, the DNA is TGTGCCAGCAGATTAGAGACCGTAAACTATGGCTACACCGTC. This gives the protein CASRLETVNYGYTV.

The V and J genes are TRBV11-2 and TRBJ2-1; D possibly corresponds to TRBD2 (6 bases). Per the germline V gene, CDR1 is SGHAT and CDR2 is FQNNGV. This CDR3 spans 14 amino acids. Trimming cost V 7 bases and J 2 bases, with 12 bases left between them. The CDR3 loop is CASKAGQAYNEQFF. The CDR3 bases are TGTGCCAGCAAAGCGGGCCAGGCCTACAATGAGCAGTTCTTC.

This clone was seen only once. The chain couples TRBV6-1 to TRBJ2-3, with 15 bases aligning to TRBD2. The CDR3 consists of 16 residues. CDR1 MNHNS and CDR2 SASEGT come from the germline V gene. J lost 3 bases, V lost 3 bases, and 1 base had no gene match. CDR3 in amino acids: CASSEGLAGGTDTQYF. The DNA for the CDR3 is TGTGCCAGCAGTGAGGGACTAGCGGGAGGAACAGATACGCAGTATTTT.

V is TRBV7-6 and J is TRBJ2-6; TRBD2 might be the D (6 bases). The CDR3 length is 14 residues. The V gene lost 6 bases and the J gene lost 3 bases, with 9 bases spanning the gap. The V gene's germline CDR1 is SGHVS and CDR2 FNYEAQ. The CDR3 loop reads CASSGGLGANVLTF. DNA for the CDR3: TGTGCCAGCAGTGGGGGACTTGGGGCCAACGTCCTGACTTTC.

The chain uses TRBV9 and TRBJ2-5; 11 nucleotides match TRBD2. With 3 bases clipped from V and 3 bases from J, the junction kept 1 base outside the gene matches. The CDR3 extends over 14 amino acids. The germline V gene has CDR1 SGDLS and CDR2 YYNGEE. Here the CDR3 reads CASSAGLAEETQYF. CDR3 sequence (DNA): TGTGCCAGCAGCGCGGGACTAGCGGAAGAGACCCAGTACTTC.